This T cell receptor (beta chain) stems from a study of blood T cell repertoires in COVID-19. Whole-study context: Both acute and convalescent COVID-19 samples were obtained from the United States, Italy and Spain. T cells, B-cell-depleted T cells, or PBMCs provided the cDNA or gDNA that served as material.

In the original analysis: Nucleated cell counts were estimated from reference gene primer amplification. Using immunoSEQ multiplex PCR, the repertoire was profiled, and TCRdb retains in-frame clones only, with some absent. The V and J calls and clone size are taken from that table; D and trimming were inferred from the DNA. This table holds under 110,000 clones, 85% to 95% found once. The junction had 4 bases not matched to a gene; V was cut back by 5 bases and J by 4 bases. The V gene's germline CDR1 is SEHNR and CDR2 FQNEAQ (reference sequence). The CDR3 has 14 residues. This clonotype originated in a man in his forties or fifties with active COVID-19. Material for sequencing was peripheral blood. This chain joins TRBV7-9 and TRBJ2-2, with 7 bases aligning to TRBD1. The CDR3 coding sequence is TGTGCCAGCAGCACGGACAGGTTCACCGGGGAGCTGTTTTTT. Its protein product is CASSTDRFTGELFF.